These 26 T cell receptor beta chains were sequenced from one sample in a study of blood T cell repertoires in COVID-19. Produced via immunoSEQ multiplex PCR; TCRdb's table is partial and in-frame only. The data contain 150,000 to 200,000 clones, roughly nine tenths of them seen just once; the ten biggest clones take up around 1.9%. Sequenced input: peripheral blood. These receptors all stem from a man between 18 and 35 years old who had recovered from COVID-19.

The V and J genes are TRBV19 and TRBJ2-7; the D gene is possibly TRBD1 (5 bases). The germline gives CDR1 LNHDA, CDR2 SQIVND (reference sequence). The CDR3 contains 14 residues. V gave up 5 bases and J gave up 2 bases, with 13 bases separating them. The CDR3 is CASSLGQQAYEQYF. CDR3 DNA sequence: TGTGCCAGTAGTTTGGGGCAGCAAGCCTACGAGCAGTACTTC.

By proportion, this clone is medium-sized (0.01 to 0.1%). The rearrangement uses TRBV4-1 and TRBJ1-1, with 9 bases lining up with TRBD1. The CDR3 length is 16 residues. Germline CDR1 is MGHRA and CDR2 is YSYEKL. Unmatched junction bases numbered 12, after V lost 4 bases and J lost 6 bases. The CDR3 region is CASSPPFGGQGSEAFF. The CDR3 nucleotides are TGCGCCAGCAGCCCCCCCTTCGGGGGACAGGGATCTGAAGCTTTCTTT.

J is TRBJ1-5 and V is TRBV2; TRBD1 aligns across 8 bases. This CDR3 spans 16 amino acids. Germline-derived CDR1 and CDR2 are SNHLY and FYNNEI. The ends lost 7 bases at V and 3 bases at J; junction bases unmatched: 11. The CDR3 protein is CASIERGTGFNQPQHF. Written as DNA, the CDR3 is TGTGCCAGCATCGAGAGAGGGACAGGTTTCAATCAGCCCCAGCATTTT.

The V call is TRBV6-1, the J call TRBJ2-4; unclear D gene. Germline V gene lookup returns CDR1 MNHNS and CDR2 SASEGT. Trimming removed 1 base at V and 0 bases at J, with 4 bases between. This CDR3 spans 14 amino acids. The CDR3 nucleotides read TGTGCCAGCAGTGAAGGCGGAGCCAAAAACATTCAGTACTTC. Residues: CASSEGGAKNIQYF.

The chain is built from TRBV19 and TRBJ2-1; TRBD2 aligns across 7 bases. With 5 bases clipped from V and 5 bases from J, the junction kept 12 bases outside the gene matches. Germline values: CDR1 LNHDA, CDR2 SQIVND (reference sequence). The CDR3 covers 16 residues. The chain's CDR3 is CASSSRPAGPNNEQFF. CDR3 DNA sequence: TGTGCCAGTAGTTCAAGGCCAGCGGGACCCAACAATGAGCAGTTCTTC.

This clone was seen just once. The chain uses TRBV6-2 or TRBV6-3 and TRBJ2-7; 10 bases match TRBD2. The CDR3 has 17 amino acids. V shed 2 bases, J shed 3 bases, and the junction held 10 bases outside the gene matches. CDR1 MNHEY and CDR2 SVGEGT come from the germline V gene. The CDR3: CASSYDRTSGPYYEQYF. The DNA for the CDR3 is TGTGCCAGCAGTTACGACCGGACTAGCGGACCGTACTACGAGCAGTACTTC.

DNA of the CDR3: TGTGCCAGCAGTGCATCCAGGGGGCGAGGCAATCAGCCCCAGCATTTT. It specifies CASSASRGRGNQPQHF. This chain links TRBV6-2 or TRBV6-3 with TRBJ1-5, with 8 bases identical to TRBD1. Per the germline V gene, CDR1 is MNHEY and CDR2 is SVGEGT. J was trimmed by 2 bases and V by 5 bases; bases with no gene match: 8. CDR3 length equals 16 residues.

This clone has more than one count but fewer than ten. The chain carries TRBV6-5 and TRBJ1-2; D gene ambiguous. CDR1 is MNHEY and CDR2 is SVGAGI in the germline V gene. This CDR3 contains 12 residues. V was shortened by 7 bases and J by 3 bases, with 9 bases between the two germline ends. CDR3 protein: CASTTRDYGYTF. CDR3 bases: TGTGCCAGCACCACTAGAGACTATGGCTACACCTTC.

The chain couples TRBV19 to TRBJ2-5; D possibly corresponds to TRBD2 (6 bases). Germline V gene sequence: CDR1 LNHDA, CDR2 SQIVND (reference sequence). The CDR3 covers 13 residues. V dropped 10 bases and J dropped 1 base, with 13 bases sitting between them. CDR3: CATAGRSQETQYF. DNA for the CDR3: TGTGCCACCGCGGGGCGGAGCCAAGAGACCCAGTACTTC.

This rearrangement joins TRBV6-5 to TRBJ2-3, with 7 bases identical to TRBD1. The junction had 5 bases not matched to a gene; V was cut back by 6 bases and J by 5 bases. There are 13 residues in the CDR3. Germline V gives CDR1 MNHEY, CDR2 SVGAGI. The CDR3 protein is CASSLPGGDTQYF. The CDR3 region has the DNA TGTGCCAGCAGCCTACCAGGGGGAGATACGCAGTATTTT.

This clone showed up just once. The chain joins TRBV5-4 to TRBJ2-7; 10 bases are a match to TRBD2. This CDR3 is built from 14 residues. Germline V gives CDR1 SGHNT, CDR2 YYREEE (reference sequence). The junction had 6 bases not matched to a gene; V was cut back by 4 bases and J by 5 bases. As DNA, the CDR3 is TGTGCCAGCAGCCGGCGGCTAGCGGGAGACGAGCAGTACTTC. Protein product: CASSRRLAGDEQYF. Variable domain in full (rest from reference TRBV5-4 and TRBJ2-7): ETGVTQSPTHLIKTRGQQVTLRCSSQSGHNTVSWYQQALGQGPQFIFQYYREEENGRGNFPPRFSGLQFPNYSSELNVNALELDDSALYLCASSRRLAGDEQYFGPGTRLTVT.

The V and J genes are TRBV5-4 and TRBJ1-2; D is perhaps TRBD1 (5 bases). The CDR3 runs 10 residues. Between the trimmed V and J ends, which lost 5 bases and 10 bases, there was a span of 9 bases. Germline loops: CDR1 SGHNT, CDR2 YYREEE (reference sequence). CDR3 sequence reads: CASRNRPYTF. The CDR3, as DNA: TGTGCCAGCAGGAACAGGCCCTACACCTTC. Supplemented by reference TRBV5-4 and TRBJ1-2, the full variable domain reads ETGVTQSPTHLIKTRGQQVTLRCSSQSGHNTVSWYQQALGQGPQFIFQYYREEENGRGNFPPRFSGLQFPNYSSELNVNALELDDSALYLCASRNRPYTFGSGTRLTVV.

In its sample, this clone was seen once. This chain joins TRBV24-1 and TRBJ1-2; 9 bases line up with TRBD1. This CDR3 comprises 17 residues. Germline V gives CDR1 KGHDR, CDR2 SFDVKD. The junction had 10 bases not matched to a gene; V was cut back by 4 bases and J by 2 bases. The CDR3 loop is CATSERGVQGANYGYTF. In DNA, the CDR3 is TGTGCCACCAGTGAACGGGGGGTACAGGGGGCGAACTATGGCTACACCTTC.

The CDR3 spells CASSTLLGGSNQPQHF. In DNA form, the CDR3 reads TGTGCCAGCAGTACCCTCCTGGGGGGAAGCAATCAGCCCCAGCATTTT. This chain links TRBV6-2 or TRBV6-3 with TRBJ1-5; a weak D match, TRBD1 (5 bases). Germline V gene sequence: CDR1 MNHEY, CDR2 SVGEGT. The CDR3 consists of 16 residues. Between the trimmed V and J ends, which lost 5 bases and 1 base, there was a span of 15 bases.

This clone has only a few counts. The genes are TRBV29-1 and TRBJ2-3, with a possible D match to TRBD2 (6 bases). The germline V gene encodes CDR1 SQVTM and CDR2 ANQGSEA. There are 14 residues in the CDR3. V was shortened by 8 bases and J by 2 bases, with 17 bases between the two germline ends. Here the CDR3 reads CSFGRATNTDTQYF. The CDR3 DNA is TGCAGCTTCGGGAGAGCGACGAACACAGATACGCAGTATTTT.

Only a few counts were recorded for this clone. This chain uses TRBV18 with TRBJ2-5, with TRBD2 as a possible D gene (6 bases). CDR3 length equals 14 residues. Germline CDR1 KGHSH, CDR2 LQKENI. Trimming took 6 bases from V and 3 from J, leaving 14 bases between them. The CDR3 bases are TGTGCCAGCTCCAGACTAGGACAAGAAGAGACCCAGTACTTC. It yields the protein CASSRLGQEETQYF.

V gene TRBV7-2 combines with J gene TRBJ2-1; D call uncertain. Germline V gives CDR1 SGHTA, CDR2 FQGNSA. This CDR3 comprises 11 residues. V shed 3 bases and J shed 10 bases, with 7 bases lying between them. This chain's CDR3 is CASSFTEEQFF. CDR3 DNA: TGTGCCAGCAGCTTCACCGAGGAGCAGTTCTTC.

The chain uses TRBV6-5 and TRBJ1-3; 7 bases are a match to TRBD1. V shed 8 bases and J 4 bases; nucleotides not matched to a gene: 8. CDR1 MNHEY and CDR2 SVGAGI come from the germline V gene. The CDR3 length is 14 residues. This CDR3 reads CASGTTGAGNTIYF. For the CDR3, the DNA is TGTGCCAGCGGAACTACAGGGGCGGGAAACACCATATATTTT.

This sequence joins TRBV7-2 and TRBJ2-1; D is perhaps TRBD1 (6 bases). Germline loops: CDR1 SGHTA, CDR2 FQGNSA. V lost 5 bases and J 3 bases, leaving 17 bases between the germline ends. This CDR3 is 16 amino acids long. The CDR3 reads CASSVRGSPNYNEQFF. Here the CDR3 DNA reads TGTGCCAGCAGCGTAAGGGGGAGCCCGAACTACAATGAGCAGTTCTTC. Combining the CDR3 with reference TRBV7-2 and TRBJ2-1 gives the whole variable domain GAGVSQSPSNKVTEKGKDVELRCDPISGHTALYWYRQSLGQGLEFLIYFQGNSAPDKSGLPSDRFSAERTGGSVSTLTIQRTQQEDSAVYLCASSVRGSPNYNEQFFGPGTRLTVL.

The V gene is TRBV7-8, the J gene TRBJ1-4; 8 bases agree with TRBD1. CDR1 and CDR2 (germline): SGHVS, FQNEAQ. The V gene end was trimmed by 8 bases and the J gene end by 4 bases; junction bases not matched to a gene: 9. This CDR3 comprises 15 residues. CDR3 nucleotides: TGTGCCAGCCGCAGCGGACAGGGCCTTAATGAAAAACTGTTTTTT. Its protein is CASRSGQGLNEKLFF.

The chain links TRBV7-2 to TRBJ2-1; D might be TRBD2 (6 bases). This CDR3 is built from 15 residues. Per germline, CDR1 SGHTA and CDR2 FQGNSA. V was pared by 8 bases and J by 2 bases, with 16 bases between. CDR3 region: CASGQMAGTYNEQFF. The CDR3 DNA reads as TGTGCCAGCGGCCAAATGGCGGGAACCTACAATGAGCAGTTCTTC.

The chain has TRBV30 and TRBJ2-5; D perhaps matches TRBD2 (5 bases). Trimming cost V 2 bases and J 5 bases, with 24 bases left between them. This CDR3 has 17 amino acids. The germline V gene has CDR1 GTSNPN and CDR2 SVGIG (reference sequence). The chain's CDR3 is CAWSLGLVPESRETQYF. CDR3 DNA sequence: TGTGCCTGGAGTCTCGGACTCGTCCCGGAGTCCCGCGAGACCCAGTACTTC.

The V call is TRBV29-1, the J call TRBJ1-4; 10 bases are a match to TRBD1. The CDR3 contains 15 residues. With V trimmed by 3 bases and J by 4 bases, 5 bases remained unmatched. Germline V gene lookup returns CDR1 SQVTM and CDR2 ANQGSEA. This CDR3 is CSVEGGTGDNEKLFF. The CDR3 nucleotides are TGCAGCGTTGAGGGGGGGACAGGGGATAATGAAAAACTGTTTTTT.

This chain uses TRBV30 with TRBJ1-1; a possible D gene is TRBD1 (6 bases). The CDR3 is 12 amino acids. The germline V gene has CDR1 GTSNPN and CDR2 SVGIG (reference sequence). Trimming took off 0 bases at V and 10 bases at J, with 12 bases between the two ends. The chain's CDR3 is CAWSVRGGRAFF. The DNA of the CDR3 is TGTGCCTGGAGTGTACGGGGGGGGCGAGCTTTCTTT.

This chain links TRBV7-9 with TRBJ1-5; no definite D call. The CDR3 extends over 14 amino acids. V lost 5 bases and J 6 bases, leaving 14 bases between the germline ends. Looked up from germline, CDR1 is SEHNR and CDR2 is FQNEAQ (reference sequence). The CDR3 DNA follows: TGTGCCAGCAGCACTGGAGTCCTGGGTCAGCCCCAGCATTTT. It specifies CASSTGVLGQPQHF.

This clone was recorded only once. The genes are TRBV19 and TRBJ1-1; D is unresolved. V shed 5 bases and J shed 2 bases, with 12 bases lying between them. This CDR3 spans 14 amino acids. Germline V gene sequence: CDR1 LNHDA, CDR2 SQIVND (reference sequence). The CDR3 nucleotides are TGTGCCAGTAGTCCCGGCGGGGTCAACACTGAAGCTTTCTTT. Protein: CASSPGGVNTEAFF.